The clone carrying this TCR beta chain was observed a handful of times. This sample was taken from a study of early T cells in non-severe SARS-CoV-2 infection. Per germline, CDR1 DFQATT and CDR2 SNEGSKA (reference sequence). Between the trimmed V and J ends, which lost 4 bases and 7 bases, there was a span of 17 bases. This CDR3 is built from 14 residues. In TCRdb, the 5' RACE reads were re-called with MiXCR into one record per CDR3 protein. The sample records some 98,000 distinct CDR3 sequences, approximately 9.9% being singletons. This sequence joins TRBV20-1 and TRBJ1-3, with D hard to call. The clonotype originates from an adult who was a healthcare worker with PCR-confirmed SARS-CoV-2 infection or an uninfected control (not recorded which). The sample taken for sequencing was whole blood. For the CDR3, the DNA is TGCAGTGCTACCGGGCCACTTATGGGGAACACCATATATTTT. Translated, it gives CSATGPLMGNTIYF.